Sequencing of this T cell receptor beta chain was carried out in a study of blood T cell repertoires in COVID-19. As for the study in general: The United States, Italy and Spain were the sources of the acute and convalescent COVID-19 samples. Nucleic acid was either cDNA or gDNA, and it came from T cells, B-cell-depleted T cells, or PBMCs.

Per the germline V gene, CDR1 is MGHRA and CDR2 is YSYEKL. Trimming cost V 4 bases and J 11 bases, with 17 bases left between them. This CDR3 comprises 13 residues. Original processing notes: Quantification of nucleated cells was approximated via reference gene primer amplification. The protocol was immunoSEQ multiplex PCR, while the TCRdb copy is restricted to in-frame clones and leaves out a portion. V, J and clone size reflect that table, while D and trimming were determined from the DNA. The top ten clones hold 2.5% to 3% of a sample with about 250,000 clones, approximately 90% of them seen once.

The gene calls are TRBV4-1 and TRBJ1-1; D remains ambiguous. Sequenced: peripheral blood. The sequence derives from a woman under 40 with active or convalescent COVID-19. CDR3 in amino acids: CASSPDQALQAFF. The CDR3 DNA is TGCGCCAGCAGCCCTGACCAGGCGCTTCAGGCTTTCTTT.